This is a list of T cell receptor beta chains from one sample in a study of OX40 agonist ivuxolimab in advanced cancers. TCRdb keeps only in-frame clones here, not all; method: immunoSEQ multiplex PCR. The top ten hold around 0.78% of the sample, which has just over 70,000 clones, 84% seen once. Sequenced here: CD4+ or CD8+ T cells sorted from blood, sampled in a trial of the OX40 agonist ivuxolimab. The receptors were sampled from an adult with an advanced solid tumor such as melanoma, head and neck, liver or kidney cancer. Both conserved end residues are trimmed from each CDR3. Fields, in order: D gene, V gene, CDR3 protein. A D gene is named only where the DNA matches it firmly.

D gene: -
V gene: TRBV9
CDR3 protein: ASSENRPSGNTIY

D gene: -
V gene: TRBV18
CDR3 protein: ASSPIVGEGYT

D gene: TRBD1
V gene: TRBV5-1
CDR3 protein: ASSPGTGYGYT

D gene: -
V gene: TRBV27
CDR3 protein: ASARGNPSTDTQY

D gene: -
V gene: TRBV5-6
CDR3 protein: ASSLGQRFEKLF

D gene: TRBD1
V gene: TRBV5-1
CDR3 protein: ASRLRGQGEDTGELF

D gene: -
V gene: TRBV6-1
CDR3 protein: ASRVTGLPNYGYT

D gene: -
V gene: TRBV7-2
CDR3 protein: ASSLKAENYEQY

D gene: -
V gene: TRBV7-2
CDR3 protein: ASSSTGAARNYGYT

D gene: -
V gene: TRBV7-2
CDR3 protein: ASSLNPGDYGYT

D gene: -
V gene: TRBV19
CDR3 protein: ASSMRQTDTQY

D gene: -
V gene: TRBV13
CDR3 protein: ASSLDHVGGAGELF

D gene: -
V gene: TRBV9
CDR3 protein: ASSPSGTAAEQY

D gene: -
V gene: TRBV5-1
CDR3 protein: ASSLQSSYEQY

D gene: -
V gene: TRBV5-1
CDR3 protein: ASRGGANPTDTQY

D gene: TRBD2
V gene: TRBV11-1
CDR3 protein: ASSPLGGEGNEQF

D gene: TRBD1
V gene: TRBV7-2
CDR3 protein: ASRFTGGAHPSPLH

D gene: -
V gene: TRBV28
CDR3 protein: ASSSPLGATSSGNTIY

D gene: -
V gene: TRBV7-2
CDR3 protein: ASSFGHFSYNEQF

D gene: -
V gene: TRBV4-2
CDR3 protein: ASSQPELRPGNTIY

D gene: -
V gene: TRBV28
CDR3 protein: ASSLGVRRQGNQPQH

D gene: -
V gene: TRBV7-9
CDR3 protein: ASSFGQGEKLF

D gene: -
V gene: TRBV30
CDR3 protein: AWREGTPSYEQY

D gene: -
V gene: TRBV6-6
CDR3 protein: ASSQQRGRGDTQY

D gene: TRBD1
V gene: TRBV6-6
CDR3 protein: ASTSGGHQPQH

D gene: -
V gene: TRBV19
CDR3 protein: ASSPRTTITYNEQF

D gene: -
V gene: TRBV9
CDR3 protein: ASSLSGDTQY